This T cell receptor (beta chain) was obtained from a study of blood T cells in healthy people across ages. A second about 7 to 11 cycle PCR used barcoded and J-beta primers. TCRdb reprocessed the 5' RACE reads with MiXCR, giving one entry per CDR3 protein. The repertoire includes around 2 million distinct CDR3 sequences, roughly 43% of them detected once, and under 25% sits in the top ten. This clonotype showed up just a few times. Trimming stripped 1 base from V and 7 bases from J, with 11 bases between. The CDR3 runs 13 residues. CDR1 SGHTA and CDR2 FQGNSA come from the germline V gene. The receptor's source is a human donor in good health. Sequenced material: blood. The V and J genes are TRBV7-2 and TRBJ2-7; perhaps TRBD2 as D (5 bases). CDR3 amino acids: CASSLGPRGEQYF. In DNA, the CDR3 is TGTGCCAGCAGCTTAGGCCCCCGGGGTGAGCAGTACTTC.